This T cell receptor beta chain was identified during a study of tissue T cells after allogeneic stem cell transplantation (dated 2022 in TCRdb). With regard to the full study: The study profiled TCR beta repertoires in many tissues obtained from research autopsies of patients with and without GVHD, and also in mouse models of GVHD. On the human side, the study was prospective and observational, with no blinding or randomization.

To prepare the library, the immunoSEQ multiplex PCR assay was applied. TCRbeta CDR3 sequencing was performed at survey depth by Adaptive Biotechnologies, and CDR3 sequences, V/J genes, productive frequency and template counts were reported. Amplification of TCR beta CDR3 regions was performed from genomic DNA rather than from RNA. In the paper's pipeline: Jensen-Shannon divergence was used to quantify pairwise repertoire overlap between tissues, with a value of 1 indicating complete divergence and a value of 0 indicating identical repertoires. Based on pairwise JSD values, tissues were grouped by single-linkage agglomerative hierarchical clustering, and the results were shown as dendrograms. GLIPH2 was run on all patient samples with simulation_depth 1000, kmer_min_depth 3, cdr3_length_cutoff 8, keeping groups with more than two unique CDR3s. In a standardized tissue-overlap score, Jaccard GLIPH-group overlap across patients was extrapolated to a standard repertoire size of 1000 clones. Associations of diversity with clinical or experimental variables used linear mixed-effect models with tissue fixed effects and individual random effects. The table was pulled from immuneACCESS by TCRdb, which kept in-frame rearrangements only. Such tables lose some clones; where checked, under half of the loss comes from unresolved V genes, and the rest has no known cause. V and J calls and clone size are those listed in that table; D and trimming were worked out from the DNA. This sample gives tens of thousands of clones in total; 72% of them show up just once. Together, the top ten hold 0.65% to 0.75% of the sample.

Results the study describes overall, beyond this receptor: Not many T cell clones showed up in more than one patient, yet clustering based on motifs uncovered repertoire signatures that were shared across patients in a tissue-specific way. Sampling depth was acknowledged as a limitation, and the patient cohort was both small and clinically heterogeneous. Which tissue TCRs were alloreactive or antigen-specific was not determined in the study, and some clones might have been persisting host cells. In both patients and mice, T cells from blood and spleen covered only a limited part of the TCR repertoire found in tissues. Within patients, how anatomically similar tissues were was a major factor shaping TCR repertoire composition, regardless of disease or transplant status.

Before genomic DNA isolation with the DNeasy Blood & Tissue Kit, mouse tissues were minced using razor blades in buffered saline. This clone was counted between two and nine times. This receptor's antigen is unknown. Mouse gene names and germline sequences are used here. Sequencing was performed on spleen. This TCR was recovered from a female BALB/c mouse in good health. Mice belonging to this strain carry MHC haplotype H2-d.

The DNA read from the CDR3 is TGTGCCAGCAGCCGGGAATATGAACAGTAC. Its product reads: CASSREYEQY. The whole CDR3 protein reads CASSREYEQYF. The V gene is TRBV5 and the J gene is TRBJ2-7, with the D gene too uncertain to name. The read ends 1 residue shy of where the CDR3 ends; the end is completed using the germline J gene. The CDR3 starts with the cysteine, ends with the phenylalanine, and has 11 residues. Only the CDR3 bases that were read are kept: 30 of them, in frame from base 1. The germline V gene (reference sequence) provides CDR1 LGHNA and CDR2 YNLKQL. Trimming costs V 4 bases and J 4 bases, and their ends lie 5 bases apart.